The next 28 T cell receptor beta chains were all read from a single sample in a study of OX40 agonist ivuxolimab in advanced cancers. Produced via immunoSEQ multiplex PCR; TCRdb's table is partial and in-frame only. This repertoire shows more than 65,000 clones, approximately 89% found once; its top ten account for more than 1%. Sample: CD4+ or CD8+ T cells sorted from blood, taken in a trial of the OX40 agonist ivuxolimab. All receptors derive from an adult with an advanced solid tumor such as melanoma, head and neck, liver or kidney cancer.

V is TRBV7-9 and J is TRBJ2-5; unclear D gene. V dropped 1 base and J dropped 5 bases, with 8 bases sitting between them. The CDR3 is made up of 13 amino acids. Germline assignment: CDR1 SEHNR and CDR2 FQNEAQ (reference sequence). CDR3: CASSLVLVETQYF. In DNA form, the CDR3 reads TGTGCCAGCAGCTTAGTTCTCGTGGAGACCCAGTACTTC.

The V gene is TRBV2, the J gene TRBJ2-7, with D perhaps assigned TRBD1 or TRBD2 (6 bases each). The CDR3 length is 13 residues. Trimming removed 4 bases at V and 7 bases at J, with 14 bases between. The germline V gene has CDR1 SNHLY and CDR2 FYNNEI. In DNA, the CDR3 is TGTGCCAGCAGTGTAGGGGGGAATGGGGAGCAGTACTTC. As protein: CASSVGGNGEQYF.

The chain is built from TRBV15 and TRBJ2-7; 9 nucleotides match TRBD2. Trimming cost V 0 bases and J 5 bases; bases outside gene matches: 8. Germline assignment: CDR1 LNHNV and CDR2 YYDKDF (reference sequence). The CDR3 loop spans 16 amino acids. CDR3 bases: TGTGCCACCAGCAGAGATACGGCTAGCGGGGACCACGAGCAGTACTTC. It translates to CATSRDTASGDHEQYF.

The V call is TRBV19, the J call TRBJ2-1; D remains unclear. This CDR3 has 14 residues. CDR1 is LNHDA and CDR2 is SQIVND in the germline V gene (reference sequence). V was cut by 2 bases and J by 9 bases, with 14 bases left in between. The CDR3 reads CASSILPSSPEQFF. The CDR3 DNA is TGTGCCAGTAGTATACTTCCGAGCTCTCCTGAGCAGTTCTTC.

This chain joins TRBV9 and TRBJ2-1; 11 bases fit TRBD2. The CDR3 loop spans 17 amino acids. V lost 3 bases to trimming and J lost 7 bases; unmatched junction nucleotides: 12. Per the germline V gene, CDR1 is SGDLS and CDR2 is YYNGEE. DNA for the CDR3: TGTGCCAGCAGCGACCGACTAGCGGGGACCCAAAGGAATGAGCAGTTCTTC. It translates to CASSDRLAGTQRNEQFF.

The gene calls are TRBV13 and TRBJ2-6, with TRBD1 matching 7 bases. The CDR3 is 18 residues long. The V segment lost 5 bases and the J segment 1 base; nucleotides outside the gene matches: 11. Germline CDR1 is PRHDT and CDR2 is FYEKMQ (reference sequence). CDR3 loop: CASSETGRQRSGANVLTF. CDR3 DNA: TGTGCCAGCAGCGAGACAGGGCGGCAGAGATCTGGGGCCAACGTCCTGACTTTC.

As regards this clone: The sample contains more than one DNA sequence encoding this CDR3. CDR3 nucleotides: TGTGCCAGCAGCTTGGCCGGAGGGGGGACTGAAGCTTTCTTT. It is translated as CASSLAGGGTEAFF. The chain uses TRBV5-4 and TRBJ1-1; TRBD1 might be the D (6 bases). The CDR3 consists of 14 residues. The V and J ends lost 0 bases and 5 bases respectively, with 11 bases between them. Per germline, CDR1 SGHNT and CDR2 YYREEE (reference sequence).

This clone occurred a few times. The chain recombines TRBV7-8 with TRBJ1-5, with a possible D match to TRBD1 (5 bases). This CDR3 is 15 amino acids long. Per germline, CDR1 SGHVS and CDR2 FQNEAQ. Trimming removed 0 bases at V and 4 bases at J, with 10 bases between. The CDR3 nucleotides read TGTGCCAGCAGCTTAGCGGGGGGGTTGAATCAGCCCCAGCATTTT. Encoded protein: CASSLAGGLNQPQHF. Complete variable domain (other parts from reference TRBV7-8 and TRBJ1-5): GAGVSQSPRYKVAKRGQDVALRCDPISGHVSLFWYQQALGQGPEFLTYFQNEAQLDKSGLPSDRFFAERPEGSVSTLKIQRTQQEDSAVYLCASSLAGGLNQPQHFGDGTRLSIL.

This clone was detected only once. The gene calls are TRBV11-2 and TRBJ1-1; 7 bases are a match to TRBD1. Germline lookup yields CDR1 SGHAT and CDR2 FQNNGV. J was trimmed by 3 bases and V by 6 bases; bases with no gene match: 4. The CDR3 consists of 13 residues. This chain's CDR3 is CASSRDRYTEAFF. The CDR3 region has the DNA TGTGCCAGCAGTCGGGACAGATACACTGAAGCTTTCTTT. Full variable domain (remainder filled in from reference TRBV11-2 and TRBJ1-1): EAGVAQSPRYKIIEKRQSVAFWCNPISGHATLYWYQQILGQGPKLLIQFQNNGVVDDSQLPKDRFSAERLKGVDSTLKIQPAKLEDSAVYLCASSRDRYTEAFFGQGTRLTVV.

V usage is TRBV7-2 and J usage is TRBJ2-2, with D hard to call. The V gene lost 4 bases and the J gene lost 6 bases, with 12 bases spanning the gap. CDR1 is SGHTA and CDR2 is FQGNSA in the germline V gene. There are 14 residues in the CDR3. DNA of the CDR3: TGTGCCAGCAGCTACCAAACGCTCCCCGGGGAGCTGTTTTTT. This sequence encodes CASSYQTLPGELFF.

The chain couples TRBV9 to TRBJ1-3; TRBD1 matches 9 bases. This CDR3 has 14 amino acids. The trim removed 4 bases at V and 4 bases at J, leaving 3 bases unmatched. The germline gives CDR1 SGDLS, CDR2 YYNGEE. The CDR3 is CASSPGQGGNTIYF. CDR3 bases: TGTGCCAGCAGCCCTGGACAGGGGGGAAACACCATATATTTT.

This clone was observed once. This chain joins TRBV7-2 and TRBJ2-7; D unclear. Trimming cost V 2 bases and J 6 bases, with 17 bases left between them. CDR1 and CDR2 (germline): SGHTA, FQGNSA. The CDR3 contains 15 residues. CDR3 sequence reads: CASSLRVQRAGEQYF. In DNA, the CDR3 is TGTGCCAGCAGCTTACGGGTCCAACGGGCTGGCGAGCAGTACTTC.

The chain has TRBV7-8 and TRBJ1-5; TRBD1 matches 10 bases. This CDR3 contains 15 residues. Trimming cost V 5 bases and J 1 base; bases outside gene matches: 2. The V gene's germline CDR1 is SGHVS and CDR2 FQNEAQ. Here the CDR3 reads CASSPGQGSNQPQHF. The DNA of the CDR3 is TGTGCCAGCAGCCCGGGACAGGGGAGCAATCAGCCCCAGCATTTT. Combining the CDR3 with reference TRBV7-8 and TRBJ1-5 gives the whole variable domain GAGVSQSPRYKVAKRGQDVALRCDPISGHVSLFWYQQALGQGPEFLTYFQNEAQLDKSGLPSDRFFAERPEGSVSTLKIQRTQQEDSAVYLCASSPGQGSNQPQHFGDGTRLSIL.

V is TRBV5-1 and J is TRBJ1-1, with TRBD1 as a possible D gene (6 bases). V shed 5 bases and J shed 3 bases, with 14 bases lying between them. The CDR3 length is 14 residues. Germline-derived CDR1 and CDR2 are SGHRS and YFSETQ. CDR3 nucleotides: TGCGCCAGCAGTCCGGACAGTCTCTACACTGAAGCTTTCTTT. The encoded protein is CASSPDSLYTEAFF.

The chain uses TRBV9 and TRBJ2-3; TRBD1 might be the D (5 bases). Germline V lookup: CDR1 SGDLS, CDR2 YYNGEE. V shed 0 bases and J shed 6 bases, with 20 bases lying between them. The length of the CDR3 is 17 residues. CDR3 sequence: CASSVGGPPRSADTQYF. The DNA of the CDR3 is TGTGCCAGCAGCGTAGGGGGCCCACCCAGGTCGGCTGATACGCAGTATTTT.

The chain is built from TRBV12-5 and TRBJ2-1; tentatively, D is TRBD1 (6 bases). The V gene's germline CDR1 is LGHNT and CDR2 FRNRAP. Trimming took off 4 bases at V and 4 bases at J, with 11 bases between the two ends. The CDR3 extends over 14 amino acids. In DNA form, the CDR3 reads TGTGCTAGTGGTTACGGGACAAGTTACAATGAGCAGTTCTTC. Translated, it gives CASGYGTSYNEQFF.

The chain joins TRBV5-1 to TRBJ1-1, with D perhaps matching TRBD1 (6 bases). The CDR3 contains 13 residues. V lost 4 bases to trimming and J lost 7 bases, with 14 bases between them. Germline loops: CDR1 SGHRS, CDR2 YFSETQ. The CDR3 region is CASSPIGQNEAFF. CDR3 DNA: TGCGCCAGCAGCCCGATAGGACAGAATGAAGCTTTCTTT.

This rearrangement joins TRBV15 to TRBJ2-1; D gene ambiguous. Germline CDR1 and CDR2: LNHNV and YYDKDF (reference sequence). The CDR3 spans 15 residues. V lost 4 bases and J lost 0, with 10 bases in between. CDR3 residues: CATSKRIDSYNEQFF. The CDR3 DNA reads as TGTGCCACCAGCAAAAGGATAGACTCCTACAATGAGCAGTTCTTC. Drawing the rest from reference TRBV15 and TRBJ2-1, the complete variable domain is DAMVIQNPRYQVTQFGKPVTLSCSQTLNHNVMYWYQQKSSQAPKLLFHYYDKDFNNEADTPDNFQSRRPNTSFCFLDIRSPGLGDTAMYLCATSKRIDSYNEQFFGPGTRLTVL.

The rearrangement uses TRBV18 and TRBJ1-4; no reliable D call. The CDR3 covers 14 residues. The V and J ends lost 1 base and 7 bases respectively, with 10 bases between them. Germline CDR1 and CDR2: KGHSH and LQKENI. As DNA, the CDR3 is TGTGCCAGCTCACCACAAAAAGGCAGTGAAAAACTGTTTTTT. It yields the protein CASSPQKGSEKLFF.

The CDR3 loop reads CASRTGGYGYTF. The DNA for the CDR3 is TGTGCCAGCCGGACAGGGGGCTATGGCTACACCTTC. This chain links TRBV2 with TRBJ1-2; TRBD1 matches at 10 bases. Germline V gene sequence: CDR1 SNHLY, CDR2 FYNNEI. CDR3 size: 12 residues. V shed 8 bases, J shed 4 bases, and the junction held 1 base outside the gene matches.

This clone was picked up a small number of times. The chain recombines TRBV5-1 with TRBJ2-1, with D perhaps TRBD1 or TRBD2 (5 bases each). V was clipped by 3 bases and J by 5 bases, with 9 bases between them. The germline V gene has CDR1 SGHRS and CDR2 YFSETQ. There are 13 residues in the CDR3. The CDR3 region has the DNA TGCGCCAGCAGCTGGCAGGGAGACAATGAGCAGTTCTTC. As protein: CASSWQGDNEQFF. Full variable domain (missing parts from reference TRBV5-1 and TRBJ2-1): KAGVTQTPRYLIKTRGQQVTLSCSPISGHRSVSWYQQTPGQGLQFLFEYFSETQRNKGNFPGRFSGRQFSNSRSEMNVSTLELGDSALYLCASSWQGDNEQFFGPGTRLTVL.

This clone was recorded only once. The chain joins TRBV6-5 to TRBJ2-3; 10 nucleotides match TRBD2. The germline gives CDR1 MNHEY, CDR2 SVGAGI. V dropped 8 bases and J dropped 3; count of bases not matched to a gene: 5. The CDR3 consists of 14 residues. CDR3 sequence (DNA): TGTGCCAGCGCTTCTAGCGGGAGTACAGATACGCAGTATTTT. Protein sequence: CASASSGSTDTQYF.

This clone was detected only once. In DNA form, the CDR3 reads TGTGCCAGCACCCCCCGATTGGGGAGCACTGAAGCTTTCTTT. This codes for CASTPRLGSTEAFF. The V call is TRBV6-6, the J call TRBJ1-1; unclear D gene. The CDR3 length is 14 residues. The V gene lost 7 bases and the J gene lost 4 bases, with 16 bases spanning the gap. Per germline, CDR1 MNHNY and CDR2 SVGAGI (reference sequence).

The rearrangement uses TRBV7-2 and TRBJ1-1; unclear D gene. Looked up from germline, CDR1 is SGHTA and CDR2 is FQGNSA. Trimming took 5 bases from V and 0 from J, leaving 16 bases between them. CDR3 length: 16 amino acids. CDR3 sequence: CASSRPGVGLNTEAFF. CDR3 sequence (DNA): TGTGCCAGCAGCCGCCCTGGGGTTGGGTTGAACACTGAAGCTTTCTTT. Supplemented by reference TRBV7-2 and TRBJ1-1, the full variable domain reads GAGVSQSPSNKVTEKGKDVELRCDPISGHTALYWYRQSLGQGLEFLIYFQGNSAPDKSGLPSDRFSAERTGGSVSTLTIQRTQQEDSAVYLCASSRPGVGLNTEAFFGQGTRLTVV.

The CDR3 here is CASSQMVGQGGYTF. The CDR3 bases are TGTGCCAGCAGCCAAATGGTTGGACAGGGTGGCTACACCTTC. The V gene is TRBV14, the J gene TRBJ1-2, with 8 bases aligning to TRBD1. CDR1 is SGHDN and CDR2 is FVKESK in the germline V gene. This CDR3 is built from 14 residues. V shed 2 bases, J shed 7 bases, and the junction held 6 bases outside the gene matches.

The rearrangement joins TRBV10-2 to TRBJ1-1; 10 nucleotides line up with TRBD1. This CDR3 is built from 17 residues. The V and J ends lost 6 bases and 0 bases, in that order; junction bases with no gene match: 10. Looked up from germline, CDR1 is WSHSY and CDR2 is SAAADI. CDR3 in DNA: TGCGCCAGCAGACCTGGGACAGGGGCGCTCATGAACACTGAAGCTTTCTTT. It codes for CASRPGTGALMNTEAFF.

The CDR3 loop reads CASSLGAASAEAFF. The CDR3 DNA sequence: TGCGCCAGCAGCTTGGGGGCAGCCTCGGCTGAAGCTTTCTTT. The J gene is TRBJ1-1, the V gene TRBV5-1; D not certain. This CDR3 has 14 amino acids. The V end was cut by 0 bases, the J end by 6 bases, with 12 bases between. Germline V lookup: CDR1 SGHRS, CDR2 YFSETQ.

V is TRBV6-1 and J is TRBJ2-1; D possibly corresponds to TRBD1 (6 bases). This CDR3 contains 15 residues. CDR1 is MNHNS and CDR2 is SASEGT in the germline V gene. V lost 3 bases to trimming and J lost 4 bases, with 13 bases between them. The CDR3 loop reads CASSEWGLEYNEQFF. CDR3 coding DNA: TGTGCCAGCAGTGAGTGGGGGCTCGAATACAATGAGCAGTTCTTC.